The present entry profiles one T cell receptor beta chain with its context. Its antigen is unidentified. Germline V CDR1 and CDR2: SQVTM, ANQGSEA. This CDR3 has 12 residues. After removal of 3 bases from V and 4 bases from J, the junction contained 1 base not matched to a gene. The data were taken from a study of T cell repertoires in cytomegalovirus infection. Study context: Based on public TCR beta signatures, there were indications of CMV infection and of a matching HLA type. Findings and limits, study-wide: HLA-C-restricted CMV clonotypes gave the most frequent clonotype in two of eight donors. Accumulated public TCR beta family frequency recognized individuals carrying CMV together with the relevant HLA.

Using its own MiXCR run on the reads, TCRdb lists one record per CDR3 protein. The sample carries about 460,000 distinct CDR3 sequences, 11% recorded once. This TCR was recovered from a human donor in good health (CMV status not recorded). Some clones in this sample may be carry-over from other donors' samples. Sequencing was performed on PBMCs. This sequence joins TRBV29-1 and TRBJ1-1; 8 positions agree with TRBD1. This CDR3 is CSVETGVTEAFF. In DNA form, the CDR3 reads TGCAGCGTTGAGACAGGGGTCACTGAAGCTTTCTTT.